The 11 T cell receptor beta chains given below trace back to one sample, sequenced in a study of blood T cells in healthy people across ages. Through a sample-barcoded 5' primer and a J-beta primer mix, a second PCR was run for about 7 to 12 cycles. MiXCR, run by TCRdb on the 5' RACE reads, gives a single entry per CDR3 protein. The sample consists of about 830,000 distinct CDR3 sequences, around 62% of them appearing once. The sample taken for sequencing was blood. All receptors derive from a man aged 25 to 40 in good health.

This clonotype was seen a few times. The chain couples TRBV7-9 to TRBJ1-2; no clear D. CDR1 SEHNR and CDR2 FQNEAQ come from the germline V gene (reference sequence). CDR3 size: 14 residues. Trimming pared 7 bases from V and 4 bases from J, leaving 16 bases between. The DNA for the CDR3 is TGTGCCAGCACTTCCGGGGTTCGTTCCTATGGCTACACCTTC. This translates into CASTSGVRSYGYTF.

This clonotype was detected a few times. V and J are TRBV20-1 and TRBJ2-7, with a tentative D call TRBD1 (6 bases). Trimming cost V 0 bases and J 5 bases, with 17 bases left between them. This CDR3 region has 15 residues. The germline V gene has CDR1 DFQATT and CDR2 SNEGSKA (reference sequence). The CDR3 region is CSARDWTDQEDEQYF. The DNA for the CDR3 is TGCAGTGCTAGAGACTGGACAGACCAGGAGGACGAGCAGTACTTC.

The table lists this clonotype with a count of one. The V gene is TRBV7-9, the J gene TRBJ1-1, with 8 bases fitting TRBD1. The CDR3 loop spans 14 amino acids. V dropped 5 bases and J dropped 5; count of bases not matched to a gene: 7. Per the germline V gene, CDR1 is SEHNR and CDR2 is FQNEAQ (reference sequence). The CDR3: CASSLKQGGTEAFF. CDR3 nucleotide sequence: TGTGCCAGCAGCCTCAAACAGGGGGGAACTGAAGCTTTCTTT.

This clonotype was found many times. J is TRBJ2-1 and V is TRBV6-6, with 10 bases identical to TRBD2. CDR3 length equals 17 residues. Losses at the gene ends were 0 bases for V and 9 bases for J; bases not matched to a gene: 11. Germline V gives CDR1 MNHNY, CDR2 SVGAGI (reference sequence). CDR3 nucleotides: TGTGCCAGCAGTTACTCGGGAAGCGGGGGGGCCGAACTTGAGCAGTTCTTC. Translated: CASSYSGSGGAELEQFF.

Turning to this clonotype: A much larger clone differs by one base, so this may be a read error. The CDR3 DNA reads as TGTGCCAGCAGCCAGACAGACTACGAGCAGTACTTC. This encodes CASSQTDYEQYF. The J gene is TRBJ2-4, the V gene TRBV13; TRBD1 might be the D (5 bases). The J call may be wrong; the DNA end is better matched by TRBJ2-7. The length of the CDR3 is 12 residues. Germline lookup yields CDR1 PRHDT and CDR2 FYEKMQ (reference sequence).

The V and J genes are TRBV4-3 and TRBJ2-4; 12 bases fit TRBD1. The J call may be mistaken, given a closer DNA end match to TRBJ2-7. Germline V gene sequence: CDR1 LGHNA, CDR2 YSLEER. The length of the CDR3 is 17 residues. Written as DNA, the CDR3 is TGCGCCAGCAGCCAAGAATGGGGACAGGGGGCGGTCTACGAGCAGTACTTC. Encoded protein: CASSQEWGQGAVYEQYF.

To note about this clonotype: The junction and the germline gene differ at one end; a read error may be behind it. The rearrangement links TRBV20-1 to TRBJ2-7; TRBD1 agrees at 9 bases. Germline V gene data show CDR1 as DFQATT and CDR2 as SNEGSKA (reference sequence). The CDR3 is 14 amino acids. The CDR3 DNA follows: TGCGGTGCTAGAGACTGGACAGGGGATAACGAGCAGTACTTC. Amino acid sequence: CGARDWTGDNEQYF.

The gene calls are TRBV5-1 and TRBJ2-1; 12 bases line up with TRBD2. Looked up from germline, CDR1 is SGHRS and CDR2 is YFSETQ. V dropped 1 base and J dropped 5; count of bases not matched to a gene: 10. This CDR3 is built from 18 residues. CDR3 in amino acids: CASSLRVTGLAGNNEQFF. The CDR3 coding sequence is TGCGCCAGCAGCTTGAGGGTTACCGGACTAGCGGGGAACAATGAGCAGTTCTTC. Filled out from reference TRBV5-1 and TRBJ2-1, the complete variable domain reads KAGVTQTPRYLIKTRGQQVTLSCSPISGHRSVSWYQQTPGQGLQFLFEYFSETQRNKGNFPGRFSGRQFSNSRSEMNVSTLELGDSALYLCASSLRVTGLAGNNEQFFGPGTRLTVL.

The CDR3 coding sequence is TGCGCCAGCAGCCAAACTGGAAGGGGTTGGGAGACCCAGTACTTC. It specifies CASSQTGRGWETQYF. This chain links TRBV4-3 with TRBJ2-5; TRBD1 is a possible D gene (5 bases). Trimming removed 2 bases from V and 5 bases from J, with 15 bases in between. The germline V gene encodes CDR1 LGHNA and CDR2 YSLEER. CDR3 length equals 15 residues.

The V call is TRBV4-2, the J call TRBJ2-1; 11 positions agree with TRBD1. Germline lookup yields CDR1 LGHNA and CDR2 YNFKEQ. V dropped 0 bases and J dropped 8; count of bases not matched to a gene: 6. The CDR3 totals 16 residues. As DNA, the CDR3 is TGTGCCAGCAGCCAAGAGAGCGGGGGACAGGGGGATGAGCAGTTCTTC. It codes for CASSQESGGQGDEQFF.

The chain uses TRBV12-3 or TRBV12-4 and TRBJ2-1; TRBD2 matches at 9 bases. The junction had 9 bases not matched to a gene; V was cut back by 6 bases and J by 6 bases. This CDR3 is 15 amino acids long. CDR3 in amino acids: CASRKGLARRNEQFF. DNA of the CDR3: TGTGCCAGCAGGAAGGGACTAGCCCGACGCAATGAGCAGTTCTTC.